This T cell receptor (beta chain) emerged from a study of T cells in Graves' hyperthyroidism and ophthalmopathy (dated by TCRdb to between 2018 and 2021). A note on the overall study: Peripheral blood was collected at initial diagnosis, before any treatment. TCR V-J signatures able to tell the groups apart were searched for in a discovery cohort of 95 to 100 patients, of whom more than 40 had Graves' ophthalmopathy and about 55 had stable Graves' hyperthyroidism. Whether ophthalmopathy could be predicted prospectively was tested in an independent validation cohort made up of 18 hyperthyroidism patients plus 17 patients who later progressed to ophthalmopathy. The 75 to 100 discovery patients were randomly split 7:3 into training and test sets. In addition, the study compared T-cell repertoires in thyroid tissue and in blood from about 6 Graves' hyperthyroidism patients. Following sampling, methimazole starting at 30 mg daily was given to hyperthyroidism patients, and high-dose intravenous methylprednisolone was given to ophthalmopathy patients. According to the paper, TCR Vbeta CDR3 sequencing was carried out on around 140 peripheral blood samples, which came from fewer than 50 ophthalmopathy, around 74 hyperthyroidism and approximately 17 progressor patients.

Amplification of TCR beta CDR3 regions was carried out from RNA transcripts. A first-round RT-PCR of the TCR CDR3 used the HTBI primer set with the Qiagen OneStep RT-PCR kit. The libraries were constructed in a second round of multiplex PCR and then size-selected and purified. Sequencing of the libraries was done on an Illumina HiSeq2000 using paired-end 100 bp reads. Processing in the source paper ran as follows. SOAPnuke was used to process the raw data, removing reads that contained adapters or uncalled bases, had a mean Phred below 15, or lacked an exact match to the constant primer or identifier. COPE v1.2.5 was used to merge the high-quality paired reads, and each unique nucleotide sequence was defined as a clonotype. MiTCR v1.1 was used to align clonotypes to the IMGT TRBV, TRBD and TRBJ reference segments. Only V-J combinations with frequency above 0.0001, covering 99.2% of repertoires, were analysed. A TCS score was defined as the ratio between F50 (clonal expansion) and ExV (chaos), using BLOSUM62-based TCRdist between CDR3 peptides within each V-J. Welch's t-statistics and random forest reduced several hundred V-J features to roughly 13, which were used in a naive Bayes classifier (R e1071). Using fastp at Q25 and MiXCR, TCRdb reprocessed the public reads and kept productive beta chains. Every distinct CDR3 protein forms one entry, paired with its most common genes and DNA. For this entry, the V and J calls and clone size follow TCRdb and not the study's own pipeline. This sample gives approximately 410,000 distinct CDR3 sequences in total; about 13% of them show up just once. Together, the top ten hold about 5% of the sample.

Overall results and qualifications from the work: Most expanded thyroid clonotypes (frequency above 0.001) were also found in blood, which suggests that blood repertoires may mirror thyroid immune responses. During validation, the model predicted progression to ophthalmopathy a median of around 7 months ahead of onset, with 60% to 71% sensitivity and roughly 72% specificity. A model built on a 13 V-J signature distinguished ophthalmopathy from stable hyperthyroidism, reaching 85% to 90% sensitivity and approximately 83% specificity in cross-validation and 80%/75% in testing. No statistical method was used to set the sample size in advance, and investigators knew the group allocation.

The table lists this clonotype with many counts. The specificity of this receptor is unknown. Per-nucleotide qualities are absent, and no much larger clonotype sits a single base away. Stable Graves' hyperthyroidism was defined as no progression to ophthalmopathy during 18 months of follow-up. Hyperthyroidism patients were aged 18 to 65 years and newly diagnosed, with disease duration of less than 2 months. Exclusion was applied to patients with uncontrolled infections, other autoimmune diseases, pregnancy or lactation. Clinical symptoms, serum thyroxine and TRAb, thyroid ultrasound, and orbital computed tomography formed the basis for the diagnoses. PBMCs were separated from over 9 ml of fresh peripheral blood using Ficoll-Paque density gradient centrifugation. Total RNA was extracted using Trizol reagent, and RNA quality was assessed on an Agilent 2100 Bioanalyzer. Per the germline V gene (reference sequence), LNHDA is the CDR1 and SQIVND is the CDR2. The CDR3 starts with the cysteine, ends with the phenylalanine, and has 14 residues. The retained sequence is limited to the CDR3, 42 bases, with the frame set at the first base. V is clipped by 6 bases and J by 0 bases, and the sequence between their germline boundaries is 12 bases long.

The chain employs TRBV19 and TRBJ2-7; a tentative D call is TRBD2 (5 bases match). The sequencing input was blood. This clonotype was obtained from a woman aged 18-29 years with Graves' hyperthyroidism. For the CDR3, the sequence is CASSLRAVSYEQYF. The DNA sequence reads TGTGCCAGTAGCCTGAGAGCGGTCTCCTACGAGCAGTACTTC.